The source of this T cell receptor beta chain is a study of blood T cell repertoires in COVID-19. Across the whole study: Sites across the United States, Italy and Spain contributed samples from acute and convalescent COVID-19. Sources were T cells, B-cell-depleted T cells, or PBMCs; the material itself was cDNA or gDNA.

Germline-derived CDR1 and CDR2 are MNHEY and SVGAGI. The CDR3 has 13 amino acids. The trim removed 6 bases at V and 1 base at J, leaving 2 bases unmatched. Of note for this clone: This sample also contains other DNA sequences that code for the same CDR3.

Source study methods: Estimates of nucleated cell counts were drawn from the amplification of reference gene primers. This table comes from immunoSEQ multiplex PCR, and its TCRdb copy is limited to in-frame clones, with some not included. V and J calls and clone size are those listed in that table; D and trimming were worked out from the DNA. The table records a few hundred thousand clones, roughly 80% of them present only once. The chain carries TRBV6-5 and TRBJ1-1; 7 bases line up with TRBD1. Sequenced: peripheral blood. The source is a human donor in a cohort sampled during active COVID-19. The CDR3 here is CASRRQGNTEAFF. As DNA, the CDR3 is TGTGCCAGCAGGCGACAGGGGAACACTGAAGCTTTCTTT.